The 20 T cell receptor beta chains in this list originate from one sample, sequenced in a study of T-cell reconstitution after alpha-beta-depleted transplantation in children. For TCRbeta, the library was prepared with unique molecular identifiers. TCRdb passed the PCR reads through MiXCR, listing each CDR3 protein once. The sample yields about 130,000 distinct CDR3 sequences, 9.5% to 10% seen once. The material sequenced was PBMCs, mostly from graft donor cells, taken 180 days after TCRalphabeta/CD19-depleted stem cell transplant. These receptors all stem from a girl under three years old who had a stem cell transplant for combined immunodeficiency, so the T cells may come from the graft donor.

Only a few counts were recorded for this clonotype. The rearrangement joins TRBV7-2 to TRBJ2-3; D ambiguous. Deletions cut 2 bases from V and 1 base from J, with 4 bases between. The CDR3 is 13 residues long. The germline V gene encodes CDR1 SGHTA and CDR2 FQGNSA. CDR3 nucleotide sequence: TGTGCCAGCAGCTTATTTCGCACAGATACGCAGTATTTT. This gives the protein CASSLFRTDTQYF.

This clonotype was recorded many times. The chain uses TRBV7-9 and TRBJ2-7; D uncertain. The CDR3 totals 15 residues. Trimming took 2 bases from V and 6 from J, leaving 17 bases between them. In germline, CDR1 is SEHNR, CDR2 FQNEAQ (reference sequence). The DNA of the CDR3 is TGTGCCAGCAGCTTACGTTCCGAAGGATTCTCCGAGCAGTACTTC. This translates into CASSLRSEGFSEQYF.

This clonotype was found a few times. This sequence joins TRBV30 and TRBJ2-2, with D possibly TRBD2 on 6 matching bases. The V gene's germline CDR1 is GTSNPN and CDR2 SVGIG (reference sequence). Trimming removed 2 bases from V and 1 base from J, with 14 bases in between. The CDR3 runs to 16 residues. CDR3 DNA sequence: TGTGCCTGGAGTCCCCCTGCGGGACGGAACACCGGGGAGCTGTTTTTT. Amino acid sequence: CAWSPPAGRNTGELFF.

A note on this clonotype: A read error may account for a junction end that differs from germline. The chain has TRBV20-1 and TRBJ1-2; D perhaps matches TRBD1 (6 bases). The germline V gene has CDR1 DFQATT and CDR2 SNEGSKA (reference sequence). The CDR3 consists of 15 residues. CDR3 amino acids: CSARDRLPLLRGPFF. CDR3 sequence (DNA): TGCAGTGCTAGAGATCGGCTACCGCTACTCAGGGGACCCTTCTTC.

This clonotype was found a few times. The J gene is TRBJ2-6, the V gene TRBV11-1, with TRBD1 matching 10 bases. This CDR3 is built from 18 residues. With V trimmed by 8 bases and J by 5 bases, 15 bases remained unmatched. Germline loops: CDR1 SGHAT, CDR2 FQDESV (reference sequence). The CDR3 bases are TGTGCCAGCGGCCCCTTCGGACAGGGGGACGAGAGGGCCAACGTCCTGACTTTC. This translates into CASGPFGQGDERANVLTF.

This clonotype was detected once. J is TRBJ2-6 and V is TRBV11-1; 7 bases agree with TRBD1. This CDR3 contains 19 residues. V lost 1 base, J lost 0 bases, and 9 bases stayed unmatched. The germline CDR1 and CDR2 sequences are SGHAT and FQDESV (reference sequence). CDR3: CASSLVGQVFHSGANVLTF. The CDR3 bases are TGTGCCAGCAGCTTAGTTGGACAGGTTTTTCACTCTGGGGCCAACGTCCTGACTTTC.

This clonotype has at least ten counts. The chain is built from TRBV7-6 and TRBJ2-7; tentatively, D is TRBD2 (7 bases). V was cut by 2 bases and J by 6 bases, with 14 bases left in between. CDR3 length equals 14 residues. Germline V gene data show CDR1 as SGHVS and CDR2 as FNYEAQ. In nucleotides, the CDR3 is TGTGCCAGCAGCTTAAGGGGGGGACCGACCGAGCAGTACTTC. Its protein is CASSLRGGPTEQYF.

This clonotype has only a few counts. The V and J genes are TRBV20-1 and TRBJ2-1, with 7 nucleotides matching TRBD1. V dropped 5 bases and J dropped 1; count of bases not matched to a gene: 11. CDR3 size: 16 residues. Per the germline V gene, CDR1 is DFQATT and CDR2 is SNEGSKA (reference sequence). Here the CDR3 DNA reads TGCAGTGCTCCCATTGGGGCAGGGGGATCCTACAATGAGCAGTTCTTC. Translated: CSAPIGAGGSYNEQFF.

This clonotype was observed many times. The V gene is TRBV5-1, the J gene TRBJ2-3; TRBD1 or TRBD2 may be the D gene (6 bases each). Germline V lookup: CDR1 SGHRS, CDR2 YFSETQ. The V gene lost 7 bases and the J gene lost 3 bases, with 18 bases spanning the gap. The CDR3 length is 15 residues. The CDR3 nucleotides read TGCGCCAGCTCAACCCAAGGGGGGAGTACAGATACGCAGTATTTT. Protein product: CASSTQGGSTDTQYF.

This clonotype has a count of ten or more. The chain combines TRBV20-1 with TRBJ2-1, with 8 nucleotides matching TRBD2. V was pared by 0 bases and J by 8 bases, with 6 bases of the junction left unmatched. The CDR3 consists of 14 residues. CDR1 and CDR2 from the germline V gene are DFQATT and SNEGSKA (reference sequence). CDR3 sequence: CSARDNGRGDEQFF. Written as DNA, the CDR3 is TGCAGTGCTAGAGATAACGGGAGGGGTGATGAGCAGTTCTTC.

This clonotype has only a few counts. The genes are TRBV25-1 and TRBJ2-7; D gene ambiguous. Germline V CDR1 and CDR2: MGHDK, SYGVNS. CDR3 length: 13 amino acids. V was pared by 7 bases and J by 1 base, with 11 bases between. The CDR3 loop is CASTRPYSYEQYF. The CDR3 DNA is TGTGCCAGCACTCGGCCCTATTCCTACGAGCAGTACTTC.

This clonotype showed up many times. The J gene is TRBJ2-1, the V gene TRBV27; 8 bases agree with TRBD1. This CDR3 is 16 amino acids long. Germline assignment: CDR1 MNHEY and CDR2 SMNVEV (reference sequence). Losses at the gene ends were 5 bases for V and 6 bases for J; bases not matched to a gene: 12. The CDR3 DNA sequence: TGTGCCAGCAGTCCCCTGACAGGGGTGGGTGTCAATGAGCAGTTCTTC. This gives the protein CASSPLTGVGVNEQFF.

The rearrangement joins TRBV30 to TRBJ2-1; unclear D gene. Germline values: CDR1 GTSNPN, CDR2 SVGIG (reference sequence). The CDR3 runs 13 residues. Trimming pared 8 bases from V and 0 bases from J, leaving 11 bases between. The CDR3 DNA sequence: TGTGCCACAGCGAGTGACTCCTACAATGAGCAGTTCTTC. It encodes CATASDSYNEQFF. Combining the CDR3 with reference TRBV30 and TRBJ2-1 gives the whole variable domain SQTIHQWPATLVQPVGSPLSLECTVEGTSNPNLYWYRQAAGRGLQLLFYSVGIGQISSEVPQNLSASRPQDRQFILSSKKLLLSDSGFYLCATASDSYNEQFFGPGTRLTVL.

The V and J genes are TRBV12-3 or TRBV12-4 and TRBJ2-7, with 14 bases identical to TRBD2. CDR3 length equals 16 residues. Losses at the gene ends were 2 bases for V and 5 bases for J; bases not matched to a gene: 5. CDR3 DNA: TGTGCCAGCAGTTTAACGACTAGCGGGAGGGTAGACGAGCAGTACTTC. Amino acid sequence: CASSLTTSGRVDEQYF.

This clonotype has at least ten counts. The V and J genes are TRBV7-3 and TRBJ2-3, with 8 bases identical to TRBD1. The CDR3 is 17 amino acids. J lost 1 base, V lost 4 bases, and 10 bases had no gene match. Germline V gene sequence: CDR1 SGHTA, CDR2 FQGTGA. The CDR3 DNA follows: TGTGCCAGCAGCTCGAGGACAGGGAAGGAGGGCACAGATACGCAGTATTTT. Translating it yields CASSSRTGKEGTDTQYF.

There are a few counts of this clonotype. The rearrangement joins TRBV5-1 to TRBJ1-1, with 7 nucleotides matching TRBD1. After removal of 4 bases from V and 4 bases from J, the junction contained 16 bases not matched to a gene. The CDR3 extends over 17 amino acids. The germline gives CDR1 SGHRS, CDR2 YFSETQ. CDR3 loop: CASSPLQQGWGGTEAFF. The CDR3 DNA reads as TGCGCCAGCAGCCCACTCCAACAGGGGTGGGGAGGCACTGAAGCTTTCTTT.

This clonotype appeared many times. This rearrangement joins TRBV5-1 to TRBJ2-1; no clear D gene. V was trimmed by 4 bases and J by 0 bases, leaving 14 bases between them. CDR1 SGHRS and CDR2 YFSETQ come from the germline V gene. CDR3 size: 16 residues. This chain's CDR3 is CASSARASRSYNEQFF. The CDR3 DNA follows: TGCGCCAGCAGCGCCCGGGCCTCACGCTCCTACAATGAGCAGTTCTTC.

This clonotype has ten or more counts. The chain recombines TRBV3-1 with TRBJ2-7, with 8 bases identical to TRBD2. The CDR3 is 14 residues long. The V and J ends lost 5 bases and 2 bases, in that order; junction bases with no gene match: 5. The germline gives CDR1 LGHDT, CDR2 YNNKEL (reference sequence). The CDR3 DNA is TGTGCCAGCAGCAGGCGGGGGGTAACCTACGAGCAGTACTTC. This codes for CASSRRGVTYEQYF.

CDR3 DNA sequence: TGTGCCAGCAGTTTAGGGGTCCCTGAAGCTTTCTTT. As protein: CASSLGVPEAFF. V and J are TRBV12-3 or TRBV12-4 and TRBJ1-1, with D unclear. The germline V and J ends were trimmed by 1 base and 6 bases, with 6 bases remaining between them. The CDR3 loop spans 12 amino acids.

This clonotype was observed a handful of times. This chain connects TRBV3-1 to TRBJ2-7, with D hard to call. Germline values: CDR1 LGHDT, CDR2 YNNKEL (reference sequence). The CDR3 spans 12 residues. V lost 1 base and J lost 4, with 5 bases in between. CDR3 sequence: CASSQVGYEQYF. The CDR3 DNA is TGTGCCAGCAGCCAAGTGGGTTACGAGCAGTACTTC.